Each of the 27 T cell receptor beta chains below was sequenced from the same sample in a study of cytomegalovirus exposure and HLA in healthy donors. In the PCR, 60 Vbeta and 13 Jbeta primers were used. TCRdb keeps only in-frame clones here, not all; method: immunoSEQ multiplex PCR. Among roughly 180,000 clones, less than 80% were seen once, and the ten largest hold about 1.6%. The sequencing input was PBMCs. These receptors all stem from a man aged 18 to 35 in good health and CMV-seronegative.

This chain's CDR3 is CASSPGTSGPSGYDTGELFF. Written as DNA, the CDR3 is TGTGCCAGCAGCCCAGGGACTAGCGGACCCTCAGGGTACGACACCGGGGAGCTGTTTTTT. V and J are TRBV5-4 and TRBJ2-2; 11 bases are shared with TRBD2. The junction had 17 bases not matched to a gene; V was cut back by 4 bases and J by 3 bases. Per the germline V gene, CDR1 is SGHNT and CDR2 is YYREEE (reference sequence). This CDR3 region has 20 residues.

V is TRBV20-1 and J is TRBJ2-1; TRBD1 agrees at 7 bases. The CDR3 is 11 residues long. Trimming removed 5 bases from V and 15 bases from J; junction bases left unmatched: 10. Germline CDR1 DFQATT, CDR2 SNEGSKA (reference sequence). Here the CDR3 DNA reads TGCAGTGCTGCGAGGGACAGTTTCCGGTTCTTC. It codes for CSAARDSFRFF.

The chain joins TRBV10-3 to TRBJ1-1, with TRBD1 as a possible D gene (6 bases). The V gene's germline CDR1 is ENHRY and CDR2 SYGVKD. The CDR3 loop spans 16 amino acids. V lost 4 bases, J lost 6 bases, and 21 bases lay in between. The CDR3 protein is CAISGRRGASGPEAFF. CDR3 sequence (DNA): TGTGCCATCAGTGGACGGCGGGGGGCCTCGGGGCCTGAAGCTTTCTTT.

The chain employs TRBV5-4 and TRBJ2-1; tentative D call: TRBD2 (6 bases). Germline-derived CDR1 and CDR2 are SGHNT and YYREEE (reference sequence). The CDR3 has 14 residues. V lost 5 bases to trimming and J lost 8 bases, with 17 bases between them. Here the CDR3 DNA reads TGTGCCAGCAGGGAGGGTTACGGGGTCGATGAGCAGTTCTTC. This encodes CASREGYGVDEQFF.

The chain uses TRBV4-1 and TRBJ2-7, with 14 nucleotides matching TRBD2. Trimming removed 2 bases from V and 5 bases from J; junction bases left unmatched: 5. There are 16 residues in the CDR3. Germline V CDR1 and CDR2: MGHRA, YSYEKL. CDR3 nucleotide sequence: TGCGCCAGCAGCCAAAGGACTAGCGGGGGGATCCACGAGCAGTACTTC. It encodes CASSQRTSGGIHEQYF.

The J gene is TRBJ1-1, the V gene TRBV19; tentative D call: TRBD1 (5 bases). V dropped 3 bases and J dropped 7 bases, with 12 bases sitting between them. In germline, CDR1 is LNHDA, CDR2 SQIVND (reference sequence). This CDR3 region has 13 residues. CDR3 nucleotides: TGTGCCAGTAGTATGGGGAGCGGGGGTGAAGCTTTCTTT. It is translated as CASSMGSGGEAFF.

The CDR3 loop reads CASSLGRGPNQPQHF. For the CDR3, the DNA is TGTGCCAGCAGTTTAGGCAGGGGGCCCAATCAGCCCCAGCATTTT. This chain connects TRBV27 to TRBJ1-5, with 8 bases fitting TRBD1. V lost 2 bases and J lost 3; bases outside the gene matches: 3. CDR1 and CDR2 from the germline V gene are MNHEY and SMNVEV (reference sequence). The length of the CDR3 is 15 residues.

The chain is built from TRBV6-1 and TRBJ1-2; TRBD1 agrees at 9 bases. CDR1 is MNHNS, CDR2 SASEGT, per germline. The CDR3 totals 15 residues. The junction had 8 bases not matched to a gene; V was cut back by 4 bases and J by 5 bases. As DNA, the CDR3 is TGTGCCAGCAGTGTAAGACAGGGGGGGAGGTATGGCTACACCTTC. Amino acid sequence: CASSVRQGGRYGYTF.

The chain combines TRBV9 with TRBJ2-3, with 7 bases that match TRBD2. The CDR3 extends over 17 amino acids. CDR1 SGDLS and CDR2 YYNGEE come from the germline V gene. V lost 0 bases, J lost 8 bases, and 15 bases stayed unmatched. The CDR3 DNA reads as TGTGCCAGCAGCGTAGGATTAGGGGCTGGGGGGGGGAGTACGCAGTATTTT. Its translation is CASSVGLGAGGGSTQYF.

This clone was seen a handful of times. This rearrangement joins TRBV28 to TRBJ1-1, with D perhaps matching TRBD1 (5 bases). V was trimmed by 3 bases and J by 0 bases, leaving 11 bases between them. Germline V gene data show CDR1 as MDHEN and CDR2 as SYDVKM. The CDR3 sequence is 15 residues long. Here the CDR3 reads CASSFGTIMNTEAFF. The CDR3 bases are TGTGCCAGCAGTTTTGGGACTATCATGAACACTGAAGCTTTCTTT.

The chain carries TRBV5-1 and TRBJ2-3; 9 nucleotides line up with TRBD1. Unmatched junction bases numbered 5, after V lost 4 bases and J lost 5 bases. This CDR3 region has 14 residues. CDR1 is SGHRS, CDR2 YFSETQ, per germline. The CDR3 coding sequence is TGCGCCAGCAGCACGACAGGGGGAGGAGATACGCAGTATTTT. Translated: CASSTTGGGDTQYF.

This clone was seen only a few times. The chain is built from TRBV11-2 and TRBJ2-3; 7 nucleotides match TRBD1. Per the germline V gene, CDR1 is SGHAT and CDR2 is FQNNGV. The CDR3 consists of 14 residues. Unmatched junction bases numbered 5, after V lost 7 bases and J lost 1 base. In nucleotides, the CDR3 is TGTGCCAGCATCACAGGGGCCCGCACAGATACGCAGTATTTT. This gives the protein CASITGARTDTQYF.

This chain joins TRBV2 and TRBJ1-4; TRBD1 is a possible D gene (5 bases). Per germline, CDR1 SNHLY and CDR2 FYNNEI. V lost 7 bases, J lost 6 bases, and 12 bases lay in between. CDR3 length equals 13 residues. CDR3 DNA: TGTGCCAGCACTAGGGGTTCGGATGAAAAACTGTTTTTT. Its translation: CASTRGSDEKLFF.

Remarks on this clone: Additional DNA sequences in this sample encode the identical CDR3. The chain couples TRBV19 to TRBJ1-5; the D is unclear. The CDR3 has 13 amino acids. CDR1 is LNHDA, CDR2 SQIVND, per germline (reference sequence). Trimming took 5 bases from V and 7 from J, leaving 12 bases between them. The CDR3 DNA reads TGTGCCAGTAGTTCTAGAGGGAACCAGCCCCAGCATTTT. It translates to CASSSRGNQPQHF. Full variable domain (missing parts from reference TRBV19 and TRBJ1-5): DGGITQSPKYLFRKEGQNVTLSCEQNLNHDAMYWYRQDPGQGLRLIYYSQIVNDFQKGDIAEGYSVSREKKESFPLTVTSAQKNPTAFYLCASSSRGNQPQHFGDGTRLSIL.

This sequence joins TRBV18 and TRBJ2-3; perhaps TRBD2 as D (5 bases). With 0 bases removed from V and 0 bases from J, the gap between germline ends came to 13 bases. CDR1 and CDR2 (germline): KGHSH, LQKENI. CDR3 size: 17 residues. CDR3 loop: CASSPPVGAASTDTQYF. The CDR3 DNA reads TGTGCCAGCTCACCACCTGTTGGAGCGGCGAGCACAGATACGCAGTATTTT.

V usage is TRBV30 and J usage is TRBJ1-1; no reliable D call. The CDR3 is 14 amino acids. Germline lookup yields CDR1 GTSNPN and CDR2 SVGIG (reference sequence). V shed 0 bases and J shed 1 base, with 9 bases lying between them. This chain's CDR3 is CAWSVSSGNTEAFF. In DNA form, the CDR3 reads TGTGCCTGGAGTGTATCCAGCGGGAACACTGAAGCTTTCTTT. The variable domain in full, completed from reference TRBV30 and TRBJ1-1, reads SQTIHQWPATLVQPVGSPLSLECTVEGTSNPNLYWYRQAAGRGLQLLFYSVGIGQISSEVPQNLSASRPQDRQFILSSKKLLLSDSGFYLCAWSVSSGNTEAFFGQGTRLTVV.

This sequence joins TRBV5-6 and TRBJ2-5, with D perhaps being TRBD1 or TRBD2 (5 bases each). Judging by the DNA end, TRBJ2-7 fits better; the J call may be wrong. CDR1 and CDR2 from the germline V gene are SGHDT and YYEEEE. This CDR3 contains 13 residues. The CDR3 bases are TGTGCCAGCAGCCCCGGGTTTGGGGGCGAGCAGTACTTC. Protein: CASSPGFGGEQYF.

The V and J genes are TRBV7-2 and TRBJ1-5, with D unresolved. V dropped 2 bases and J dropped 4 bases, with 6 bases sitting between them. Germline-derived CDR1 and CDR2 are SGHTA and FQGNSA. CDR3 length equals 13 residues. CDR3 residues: CASSLTGNQPQHF. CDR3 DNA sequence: TGTGCCAGCAGCTTAACGGGAAATCAGCCCCAGCATTTT.

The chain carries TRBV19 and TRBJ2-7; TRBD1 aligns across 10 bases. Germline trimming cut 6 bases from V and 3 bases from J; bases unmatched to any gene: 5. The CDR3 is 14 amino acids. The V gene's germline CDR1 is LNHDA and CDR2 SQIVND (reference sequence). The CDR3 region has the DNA TGTGCCAGTAGGGCCGGGACAGGGGACTACGAGCAGTACTTC. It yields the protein CASRAGTGDYEQYF.

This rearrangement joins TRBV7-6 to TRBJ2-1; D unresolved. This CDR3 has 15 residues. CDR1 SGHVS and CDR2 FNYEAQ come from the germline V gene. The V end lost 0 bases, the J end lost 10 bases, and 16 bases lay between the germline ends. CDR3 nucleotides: TGTGCCAGCAGCTTAGCTGAGGCGGCCCTTCGGGAGCAGTTCTTC. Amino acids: CASSLAEAALREQFF.

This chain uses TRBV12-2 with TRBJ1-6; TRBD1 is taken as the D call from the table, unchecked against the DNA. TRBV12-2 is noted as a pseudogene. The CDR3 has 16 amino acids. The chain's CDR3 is CASRPPVDRTNSPLHF. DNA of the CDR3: TGTGCAAGTCGCCCCCCCGTAGACAGGACCAATTCACCCCTCCACTTT.

CDR3 sequence: CAISPDYEQYF. The CDR3 nucleotides read TGTGCCATCAGTCCAGACTACGAGCAGTACTTC. The V gene is TRBV10-3, the J gene TRBJ2-7; no clear D gene. The CDR3 runs 11 residues. Trimming left V 5 bases short and J 3 bases short, with 5 bases between. The germline V gene has CDR1 ENHRY and CDR2 SYGVKD.

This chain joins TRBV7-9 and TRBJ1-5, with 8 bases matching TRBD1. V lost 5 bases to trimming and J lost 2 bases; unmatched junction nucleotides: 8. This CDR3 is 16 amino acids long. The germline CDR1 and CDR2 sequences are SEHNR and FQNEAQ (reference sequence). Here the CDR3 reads CASSGTGTGGNQPQHF. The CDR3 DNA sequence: TGTGCCAGCAGCGGGACCGGGACAGGTGGCAATCAGCCCCAGCATTTT.

The CDR3 region is CAWMYPGHLFAGANVLTF. CDR3 bases: TGTGCCTGGATGTACCCGGGACACCTTTTCGCTGGGGCCAACGTCCTGACTTTC. The chain couples TRBV30 to TRBJ2-6; perhaps TRBD1 as D (6 bases). There are 18 residues in the CDR3. From germline, CDR1 is GTSNPN and CDR2 SVGIG (reference sequence). V lost 4 bases, J lost 2 bases, and 21 bases lay in between.

CDR3 protein: CASSFGDTSYEQYF. In DNA form, the CDR3 reads TGTGCCAGCAGTTTTGGGGACACCTCCTACGAGCAGTACTTC. This rearrangement joins TRBV27 to TRBJ2-7; TRBD1 is a possible D gene (6 bases). The CDR3 consists of 14 residues. V was shortened by 3 bases and J by 0 bases, with 9 bases between the two germline ends. Per germline, CDR1 MNHEY and CDR2 SMNVEV (reference sequence).

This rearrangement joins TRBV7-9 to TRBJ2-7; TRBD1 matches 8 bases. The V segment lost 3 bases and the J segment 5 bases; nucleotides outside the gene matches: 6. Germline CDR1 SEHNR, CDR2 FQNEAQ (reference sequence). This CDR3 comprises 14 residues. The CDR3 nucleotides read TGTGCCAGCAGCTTCACAGGGGGATTCAACGAGCAGTACTTC. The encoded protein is CASSFTGGFNEQYF.

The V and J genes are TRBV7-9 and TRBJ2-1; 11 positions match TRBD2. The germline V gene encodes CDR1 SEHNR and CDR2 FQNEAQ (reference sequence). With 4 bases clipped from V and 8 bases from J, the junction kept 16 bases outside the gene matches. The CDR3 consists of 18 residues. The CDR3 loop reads CASSSPGGSGGGGDEQFF. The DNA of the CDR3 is TGTGCCAGCAGCTCTCCGGGGGGTAGCGGGGGGGGCGGCGATGAGCAGTTCTTC.